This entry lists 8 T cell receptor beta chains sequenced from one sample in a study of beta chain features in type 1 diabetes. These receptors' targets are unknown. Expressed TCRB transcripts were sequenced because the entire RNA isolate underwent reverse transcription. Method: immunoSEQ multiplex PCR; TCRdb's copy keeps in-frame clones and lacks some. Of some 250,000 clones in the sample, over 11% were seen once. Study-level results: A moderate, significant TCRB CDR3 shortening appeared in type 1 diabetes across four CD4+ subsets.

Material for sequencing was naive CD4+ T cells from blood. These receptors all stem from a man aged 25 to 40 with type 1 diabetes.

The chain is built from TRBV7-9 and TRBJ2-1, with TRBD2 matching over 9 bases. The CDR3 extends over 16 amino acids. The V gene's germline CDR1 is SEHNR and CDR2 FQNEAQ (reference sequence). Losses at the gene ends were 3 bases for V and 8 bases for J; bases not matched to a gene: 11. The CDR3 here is CASSLGLASVRHEQFF. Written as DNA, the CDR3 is TGTGCCAGCAGCTTGGGACTAGCCTCGGTTCGGCATGAGCAGTTCTTC. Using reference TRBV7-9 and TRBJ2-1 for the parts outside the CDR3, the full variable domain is DTGVSQNPRHKITKRGQNVTFRCDPISEHNRLYWYRQTLGQGPEFLTYFQNEAQLEKSRLLSDRFSAERPKGSFSTLEIQRTEQGDSAMYLCASSLGLASVRHEQFFGPGTRLTVL.

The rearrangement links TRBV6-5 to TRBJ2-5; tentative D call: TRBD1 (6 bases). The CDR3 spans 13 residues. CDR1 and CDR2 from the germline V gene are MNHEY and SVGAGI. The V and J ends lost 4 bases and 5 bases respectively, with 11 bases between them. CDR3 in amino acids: CASSLTGEETQYF. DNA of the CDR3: TGTGCCAGCAGTTTGACAGGAGAGGAGACCCAGTACTTC.

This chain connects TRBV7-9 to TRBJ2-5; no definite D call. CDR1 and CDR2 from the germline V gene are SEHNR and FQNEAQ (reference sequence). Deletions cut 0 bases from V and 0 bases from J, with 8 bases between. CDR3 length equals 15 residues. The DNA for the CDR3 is TGTGCCAGCAGCTTAGCGCGCCCAAACCAAGAGACCCAGTACTTC. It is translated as CASSLARPNQETQYF.

The CDR3 here is CASSWQGETQYF. CDR3 in DNA: TGTGCCAGCAGTTGGCAGGGAGAGACCCAGTACTTC. The chain recombines TRBV2 with TRBJ2-5; D may be TRBD1 (5 bases). This CDR3 has 12 amino acids. V lost 5 bases and J 4 bases, leaving 8 bases between the germline ends. CDR1 is SNHLY and CDR2 is FYNNEI in the germline V gene.

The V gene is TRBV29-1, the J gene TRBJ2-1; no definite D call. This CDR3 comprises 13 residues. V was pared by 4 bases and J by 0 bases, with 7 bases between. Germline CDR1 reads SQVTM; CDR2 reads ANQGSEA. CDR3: CSVGPRSYNEQFF. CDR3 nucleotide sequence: TGCAGCGTTGGTCCCCGCTCCTACAATGAGCAGTTCTTC.

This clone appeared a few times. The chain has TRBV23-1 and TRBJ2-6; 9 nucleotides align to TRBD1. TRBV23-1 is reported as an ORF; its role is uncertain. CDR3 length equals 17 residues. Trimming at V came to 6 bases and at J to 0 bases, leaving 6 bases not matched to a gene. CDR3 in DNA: TGCGCCAGCAGACGGGACAGGGCCCTCTCTGGGGCCAACGTCCTGACTTTC. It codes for CASRRDRALSGANVLTF.

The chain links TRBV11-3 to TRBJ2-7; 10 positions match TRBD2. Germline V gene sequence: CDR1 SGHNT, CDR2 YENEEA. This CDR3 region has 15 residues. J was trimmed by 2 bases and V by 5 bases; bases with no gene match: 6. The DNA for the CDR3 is TGTGCCAGCAGCCAAACTAGCGGGGTCCCCTACGAGCAGTACTTC. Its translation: CASSQTSGVPYEQYF.

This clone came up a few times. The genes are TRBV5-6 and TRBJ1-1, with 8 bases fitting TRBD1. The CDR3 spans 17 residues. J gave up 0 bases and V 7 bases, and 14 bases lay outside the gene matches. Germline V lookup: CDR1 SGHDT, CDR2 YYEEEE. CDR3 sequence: CASGISGRGLMNTEAFF. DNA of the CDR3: TGTGCCAGCGGGATCTCGGGCAGGGGGCTAATGAACACTGAAGCTTTCTTT.